This T cell receptor (beta chain) was observed in a study of CD8+ T cells in alopecia areata. Study-level information: Patients received oral tofacitinib, 5 to 10 mg twice daily, for moderate-to-severe alopecia areata.

The CDR3 covers 15 residues. Between the trimmed V and J ends, which lost 0 bases and 0 bases, there was a span of 9 bases. The V gene's germline CDR1 is LGHNA and CDR2 YSLEER. RNA extraction and reverse transcription yielded cDNA as sequencing template. The method was immunoSEQ multiplex PCR; TCRdb's version includes in-frame clones alone and lacks a portion of them. The profile shows 200,000 to 250,000 clones, just over 65% of them singletons. Regarding treatment: oral pan-JAK inhibitor, 5-10 mg twice daily. Both CD4+ and CD8+ T cells were separated by sorting PBMCs. This chain connects TRBV4-3 to TRBJ2-7; D tentatively fits TRBD1 or TRBD2 (6 bases each). The sample in question was CD4+ T cells sorted from blood, obtained between weeks 44 and 45, from a patient treated with tofacitinib. The sequence was obtained from a human donor with alopecia areata. The CDR3 nucleotides are TGCGCCAGCAGCCAAGAACGGGGGCTCTCCTACGAGCAGTACTTC. Its translation: CASSQERGLSYEQYF.